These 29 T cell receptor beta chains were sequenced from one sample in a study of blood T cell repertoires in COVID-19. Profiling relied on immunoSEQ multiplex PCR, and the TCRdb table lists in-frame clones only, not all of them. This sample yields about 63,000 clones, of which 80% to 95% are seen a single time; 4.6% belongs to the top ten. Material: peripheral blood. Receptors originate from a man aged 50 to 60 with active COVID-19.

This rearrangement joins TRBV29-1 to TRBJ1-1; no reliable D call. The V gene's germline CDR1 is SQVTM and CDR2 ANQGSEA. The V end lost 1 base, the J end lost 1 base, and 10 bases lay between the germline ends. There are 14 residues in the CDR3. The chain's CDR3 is CSVEGVIANTEAFF. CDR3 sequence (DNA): TGCAGCGTTGAAGGAGTCATCGCGAACACTGAAGCTTTCTTT.

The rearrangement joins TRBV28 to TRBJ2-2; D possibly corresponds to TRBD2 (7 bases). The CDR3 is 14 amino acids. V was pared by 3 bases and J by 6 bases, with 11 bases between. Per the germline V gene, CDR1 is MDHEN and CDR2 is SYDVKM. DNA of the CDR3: TGTGCCAGCAGTTTCGGGGGGCGCCCCGGGGAGCTGTTTTTT. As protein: CASSFGGRPGELFF.

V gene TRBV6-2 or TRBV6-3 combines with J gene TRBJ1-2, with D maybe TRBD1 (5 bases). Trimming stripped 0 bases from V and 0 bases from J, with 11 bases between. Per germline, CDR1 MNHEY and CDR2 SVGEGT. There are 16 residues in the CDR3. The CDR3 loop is CASSYSAGRANYGYTF. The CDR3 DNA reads TGTGCCAGCAGTTACTCGGCAGGGCGAGCTAACTATGGCTACACCTTC.

The CDR3 region is CASSSLPGLGDGIKAGELFF. The CDR3 coding sequence is TGTGCCAGCAGTTCCCTCCCGGGACTTGGGGATGGGATCAAGGCCGGGGAGCTGTTTTTT. The chain carries TRBV27 and TRBJ2-2, with D tentatively TRBD2 (6 bases). Germline assignment: CDR1 MNHEY and CDR2 SMNVEV (reference sequence). V was shortened by 4 bases and J by 6 bases, with 30 bases between the two germline ends. The CDR3 runs 20 residues.

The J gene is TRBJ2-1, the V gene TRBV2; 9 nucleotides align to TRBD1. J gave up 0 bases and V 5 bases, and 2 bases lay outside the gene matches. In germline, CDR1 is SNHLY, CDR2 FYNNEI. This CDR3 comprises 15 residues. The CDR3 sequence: CASSLDRGSYNEQFF. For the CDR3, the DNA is TGTGCCAGCAGTTTGGACAGGGGCTCCTACAATGAGCAGTTCTTC.

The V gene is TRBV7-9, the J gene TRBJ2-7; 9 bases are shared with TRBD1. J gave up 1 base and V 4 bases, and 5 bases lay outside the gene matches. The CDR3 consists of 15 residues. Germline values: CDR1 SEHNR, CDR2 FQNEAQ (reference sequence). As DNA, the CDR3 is TGTGCCAGCAGCTCCCCGGGACAGGGTTCCTACGAGCAGTACTTC. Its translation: CASSSPGQGSYEQYF.

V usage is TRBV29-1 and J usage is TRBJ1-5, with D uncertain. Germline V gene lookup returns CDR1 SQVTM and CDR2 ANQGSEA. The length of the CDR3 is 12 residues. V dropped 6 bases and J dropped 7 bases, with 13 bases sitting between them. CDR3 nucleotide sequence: TGCAGCGTCCAGGATCCGGGGCAGCCCCAGCATTTT. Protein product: CSVQDPGQPQHF.

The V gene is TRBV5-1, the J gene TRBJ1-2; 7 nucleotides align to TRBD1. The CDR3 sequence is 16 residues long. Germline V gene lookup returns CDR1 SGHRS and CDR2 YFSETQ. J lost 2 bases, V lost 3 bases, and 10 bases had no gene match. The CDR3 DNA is TGCGCCAGCAGCTCGGGACAGTCGACTATAAACTATGGCTACACCTTC. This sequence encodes CASSSGQSTINYGYTF.

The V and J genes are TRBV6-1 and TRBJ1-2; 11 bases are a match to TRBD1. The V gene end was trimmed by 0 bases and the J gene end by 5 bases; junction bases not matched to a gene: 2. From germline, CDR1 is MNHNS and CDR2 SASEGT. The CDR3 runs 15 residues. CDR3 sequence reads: CASSEAGQGAYGYTF. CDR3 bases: TGTGCCAGCAGTGAAGCCGGACAGGGGGCATATGGCTACACCTTC.

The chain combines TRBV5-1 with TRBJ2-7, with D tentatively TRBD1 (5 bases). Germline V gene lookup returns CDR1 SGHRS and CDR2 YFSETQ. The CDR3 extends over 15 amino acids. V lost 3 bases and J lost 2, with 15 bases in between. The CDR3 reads CASSSGSTGTYEQYF. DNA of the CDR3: TGCGCCAGCAGCTCTGGGTCCACAGGTACCTACGAGCAGTACTTC.

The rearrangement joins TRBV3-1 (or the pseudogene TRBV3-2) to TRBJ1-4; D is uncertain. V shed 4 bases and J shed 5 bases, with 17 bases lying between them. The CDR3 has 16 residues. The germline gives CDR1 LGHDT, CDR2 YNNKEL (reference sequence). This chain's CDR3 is CASSPRRPRTNEKLFF. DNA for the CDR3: TGTGCCAGCAGCCCTAGAAGGCCTCGTACGAATGAAAAACTGTTTTTT.

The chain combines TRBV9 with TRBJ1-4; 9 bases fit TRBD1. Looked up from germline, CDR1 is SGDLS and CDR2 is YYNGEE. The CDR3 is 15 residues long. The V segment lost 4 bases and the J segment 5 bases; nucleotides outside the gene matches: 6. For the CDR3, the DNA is TGTGCCAGCAGCTCCCGGGACAGGGAAAATGAAAAACTGTTTTTT. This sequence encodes CASSSRDRENEKLFF.

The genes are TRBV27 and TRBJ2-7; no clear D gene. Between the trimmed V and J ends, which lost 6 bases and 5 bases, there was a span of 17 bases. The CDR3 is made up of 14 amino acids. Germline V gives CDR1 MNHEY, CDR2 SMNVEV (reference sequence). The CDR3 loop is CASSLLYGRNEQYF. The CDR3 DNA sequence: TGTGCCAGCAGCCTTCTGTATGGCAGGAACGAGCAGTACTTC.

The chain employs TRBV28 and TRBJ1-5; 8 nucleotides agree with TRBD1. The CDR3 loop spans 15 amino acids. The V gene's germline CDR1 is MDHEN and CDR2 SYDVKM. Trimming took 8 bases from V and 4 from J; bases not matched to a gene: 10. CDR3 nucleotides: TGTGCCAGCTCAATCGGGACAGGACCGAATCAGCCCCAGCATTTT. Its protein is CASSIGTGPNQPQHF.

This CDR3 is CASTSGRAGTDTQYF. The CDR3 region has the DNA TGCGCCAGCACTAGCGGGAGGGCTGGCACAGATACGCAGTATTTT. J is TRBJ2-3 and V is TRBV5-1; TRBD2 matches at 12 bases. CDR1 SGHRS and CDR2 YFSETQ come from the germline V gene. Unmatched junction bases numbered 3, after V lost 6 bases and J lost 1 base. The CDR3 length is 15 residues.

CDR3: CASSSTGLDGYTF. The CDR3 DNA follows: TGTGCCAGCTCTTCGACAGGCCTCGATGGCTACACCTTC. The chain joins TRBV18 to TRBJ1-2; possibly TRBD1 for D (6 bases). This CDR3 has 13 amino acids. The V gene's germline CDR1 is KGHSH and CDR2 LQKENI. V lost 6 bases and J lost 6, with 14 bases in between.

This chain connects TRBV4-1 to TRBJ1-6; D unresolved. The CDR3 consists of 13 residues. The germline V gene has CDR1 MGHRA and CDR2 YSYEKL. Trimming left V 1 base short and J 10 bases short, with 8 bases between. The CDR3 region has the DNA TGCGCCAGCAGCCAAGTGAGGAGCTCACCCCTCCACTTT. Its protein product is CASSQVRSSPLHF.

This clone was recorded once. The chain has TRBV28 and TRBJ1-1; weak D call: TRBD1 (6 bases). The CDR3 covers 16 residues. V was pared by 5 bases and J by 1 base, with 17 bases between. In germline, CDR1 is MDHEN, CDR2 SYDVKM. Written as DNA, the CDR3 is TGTGCCAGCAGTCCCTCCCCCGGGACATCGAACACTGAAGCTTTCTTT. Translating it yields CASSPSPGTSNTEAFF.

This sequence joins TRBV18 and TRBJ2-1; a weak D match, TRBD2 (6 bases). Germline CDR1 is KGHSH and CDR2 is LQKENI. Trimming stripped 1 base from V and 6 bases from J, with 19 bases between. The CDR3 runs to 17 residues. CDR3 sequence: CASSPRPVSGGLNEQFF. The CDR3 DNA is TGTGCCAGCTCACCACGACCAGTTTCCGGGGGTCTCAATGAGCAGTTCTTC.

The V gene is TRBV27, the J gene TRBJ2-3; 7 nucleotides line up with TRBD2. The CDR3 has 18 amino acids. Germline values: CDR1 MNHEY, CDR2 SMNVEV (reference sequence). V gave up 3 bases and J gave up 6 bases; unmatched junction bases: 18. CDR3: CASSFKKIEGGPLDTQYF. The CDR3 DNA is TGTGCCAGCAGTTTTAAGAAAATCGAGGGAGGGCCGTTGGATACGCAGTATTTT.

CDR3 sequence (DNA): TGTGCCAGCAGCTTAGATTCGGCCGGGACTGGAAACACCATATATTTT. It encodes CASSLDSAGTGNTIYF. The genes are TRBV11-2 and TRBJ1-3; D is unclear. The germline CDR1 and CDR2 sequences are SGHAT and FQNNGV. This CDR3 has 16 amino acids. Deletions cut 0 bases from V and 2 bases from J, with 11 bases between.

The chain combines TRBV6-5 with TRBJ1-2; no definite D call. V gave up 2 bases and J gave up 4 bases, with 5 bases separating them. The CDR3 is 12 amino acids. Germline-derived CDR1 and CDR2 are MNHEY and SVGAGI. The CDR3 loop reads CASSYTGYGYTF. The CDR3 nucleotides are TGTGCCAGCAGTTACACCGGCTATGGCTACACCTTC.

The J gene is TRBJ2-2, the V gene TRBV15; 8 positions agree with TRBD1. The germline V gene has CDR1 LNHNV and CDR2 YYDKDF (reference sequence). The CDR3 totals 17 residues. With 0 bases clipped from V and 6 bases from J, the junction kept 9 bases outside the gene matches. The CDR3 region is CATSRDELDRVAGELFF. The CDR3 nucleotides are TGTGCCACCAGCAGAGATGAGTTGGACAGGGTCGCCGGGGAGCTGTTTTTT.

As DNA, the CDR3 is TGCGCCAGCAGCCAACGGGACAGGGGGGGGGCAGATACGCAGTATTTT. Encoded protein: CASSQRDRGGADTQYF. The V and J genes are TRBV4-1 and TRBJ2-3, with 11 bases lining up with TRBD1. After removal of 2 bases from V and 4 bases from J, the junction contained 5 bases not matched to a gene. Germline V gene data show CDR1 as MGHRA and CDR2 as YSYEKL. The CDR3 sequence is 16 residues long.

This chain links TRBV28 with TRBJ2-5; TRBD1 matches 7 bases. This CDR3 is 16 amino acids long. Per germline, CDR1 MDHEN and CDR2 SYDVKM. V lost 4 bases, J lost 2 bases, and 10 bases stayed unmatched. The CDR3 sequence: CASSYPATGVQETQYF. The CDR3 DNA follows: TGTGCCAGCAGTTATCCCGCTACAGGGGTACAAGAGACCCAGTACTTC.

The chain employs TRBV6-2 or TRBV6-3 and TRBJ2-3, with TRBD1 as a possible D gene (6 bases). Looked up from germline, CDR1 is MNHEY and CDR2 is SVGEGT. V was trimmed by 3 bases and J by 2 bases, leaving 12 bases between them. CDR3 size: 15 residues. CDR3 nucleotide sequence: TGTGCCAGCAGTTATTGGGGGCAAGCCACAGATACGCAGTATTTT. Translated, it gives CASSYWGQATDTQYF.

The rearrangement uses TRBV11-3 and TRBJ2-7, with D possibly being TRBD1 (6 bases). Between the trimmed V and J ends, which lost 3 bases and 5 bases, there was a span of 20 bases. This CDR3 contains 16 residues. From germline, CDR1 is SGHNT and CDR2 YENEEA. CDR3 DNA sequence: TGTGCCAGCAGCTTCAGTGGTTGGAAAGGACAGAACGAGCAGTACTTC. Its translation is CASSFSGWKGQNEQYF.

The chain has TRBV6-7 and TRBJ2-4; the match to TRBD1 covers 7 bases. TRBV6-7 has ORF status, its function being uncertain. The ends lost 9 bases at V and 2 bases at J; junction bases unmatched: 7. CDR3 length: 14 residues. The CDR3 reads CARTGIGSKNIQYF. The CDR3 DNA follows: TGTGCCAGGACAGGGATTGGGTCCAAAAACATTCAGTACTTC.

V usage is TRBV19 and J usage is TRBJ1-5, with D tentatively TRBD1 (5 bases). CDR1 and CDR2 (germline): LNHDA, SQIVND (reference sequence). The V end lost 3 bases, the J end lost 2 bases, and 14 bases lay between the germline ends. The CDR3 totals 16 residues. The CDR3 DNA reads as TGTGCCAGTAGTATTGGCGGGGGAGACGGCAATCAGCCCCAGCATTTT. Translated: CASSIGGGDGNQPQHF.